A single sample is the source of the 27 T cell receptor beta chains below, sequenced in a study of cytomegalovirus exposure and HLA in healthy donors (dated by TCRdb to about 2017). Preparation of the library involved the immunoSEQ multiplex PCR assay. A mixture of 60 forward primers for TCR Vbeta segments and 13 reverse primers for TCR Jbeta segments was used in the multiplex PCR. TCRdb stores this immuneACCESS table with in-frame sequences only. Part of the clones is absent; in the studies checked, under half of the shortfall reflects unresolved V genes, and no reason is known for the rest. This sample gives about 140,000 clones in total; 80% of them show up just once. The ten top clones hold around 15% of the sample. The sample comprised PBMCs. The receptors originated from a woman between 40 and 50 years old in good health and CMV-seronegative.

DNA for the CDR3: TGTGCCAGTAGTATCGGGGGAGCGAGGTTTGATTCACCCCTCCACTTT. Protein: CASSIGGARFDSPLHF. This chain uses TRBV19 with TRBJ1-6; TRBD1 might be the D (5 bases). Trimming left V 3 bases short and J 8 bases short, with 17 bases between. The CDR3 contains 16 residues. Germline CDR1 and CDR2: LNHDA and SQIVND (reference sequence).

V usage is TRBV7-3 and J usage is TRBJ1-2; 9 positions match TRBD1. Looked up from germline, CDR1 is SGHTA and CDR2 is FQGTGA. The CDR3 has 14 amino acids. The J segment lost 8 bases and the V segment lost 5 bases, leaving 9 bases of the junction unmatched. CDR3 nucleotide sequence: TGTGCCAGCAGCCCATCCGGGACAGGGCTCGGCTACACCTTC. It specifies CASSPSGTGLGYTF.

Comments on this clone: An end of the junction differs from the germline gene, which may be a read error. This chain uses TRBV6-5 with TRBJ1-2; no definite D call. CDR3 size: 14 residues. Germline V gene sequence: CDR1 MNHEY, CDR2 SVGAGI. CDR3 sequence reads: CASSYSIGSSSWAF. CDR3 in DNA: TGTGCCAGCAGTTACTCGATCGGGTCGTCATCCTGGGCCTTC.

This rearrangement joins TRBV2 to TRBJ2-3; 9 nucleotides agree with TRBD1. Germline V CDR1 and CDR2: SNHLY, FYNNEI. This CDR3 is built from 16 residues. Unmatched junction bases numbered 8, after V lost 4 bases and J lost 3 bases. The chain's CDR3 is CASSGRTGARTDTQYF. CDR3 nucleotide sequence: TGTGCCAGCAGTGGCCGGACAGGGGCCCGTACAGATACGCAGTATTTT.

The CDR3 sequence: CASAIAGGQETQYF. In DNA form, the CDR3 reads TGCGCCTCTGCAATAGCGGGGGGTCAAGAGACCCAGTACTTC. The chain employs TRBV5-1 and TRBJ2-5; TRBD2 matches at 10 bases. CDR3 length: 14 amino acids. The germline CDR1 and CDR2 sequences are SGHRS and YFSETQ. Trimming removed 10 bases from V and 2 bases from J; junction bases left unmatched: 8.

The CDR3 DNA sequence: TGCGCCAGCAGCCTAGTCAGGGTAGACACTGAAGCTTTCTTT. Residues: CASSLVRVDTEAFF. The genes are TRBV4-1 and TRBJ1-1, with D perhaps matching TRBD1 (5 bases). Trimming stripped 4 bases from V and 3 bases from J, with 12 bases between. The CDR3 contains 14 residues. Germline CDR1 MGHRA, CDR2 YSYEKL.

V is TRBV7-9 and J is TRBJ1-1; 8 bases match TRBD1. The CDR3 is 18 amino acids. The germline V gene encodes CDR1 SEHNR and CDR2 FQNEAQ (reference sequence). J lost 3 bases, V lost 3 bases, and 15 bases had no gene match. The CDR3 loop is CASSFPGGQVTGDTEAFF. CDR3 nucleotides: TGTGCCAGCAGCTTCCCAGGGGGACAGGTCACTGGGGACACTGAAGCTTTCTTT.

The J gene is TRBJ1-6, the V gene TRBV19; D might be TRBD1 (5 bases). Per germline, CDR1 LNHDA and CDR2 SQIVND (reference sequence). V shed 1 base and J shed 7 bases, with 8 bases lying between them. The CDR3 length is 14 residues. The CDR3 region has the DNA TGTGCCAGTAGTATAGGACAGTCCAATTCACCCCTCCACTTT. Encoded protein: CASSIGQSNSPLHF.

The genes are TRBV14 and TRBJ2-5; 8 positions agree with TRBD2. CDR3 length: 15 residues. The germline V gene encodes CDR1 SGHDN and CDR2 FVKESK. V shed 1 base, J shed 4 bases, and the junction held 5 bases outside the gene matches. The CDR3 reads CASSQGRGGSETQYF. The CDR3 DNA sequence: TGTGCCAGCAGCCAAGGTCGGGGGGGTTCAGAGACCCAGTACTTC.

In this sample, this clone turned up a few times. This chain links TRBV7-8 with TRBJ2-2; 7 bases align to TRBD2. The V gene end was trimmed by 7 bases and the J gene end by 2 bases; junction bases not matched to a gene: 4. This CDR3 is 14 amino acids long. Germline-derived CDR1 and CDR2 are SGHVS and FQNEAQ. The CDR3 protein is CASNAGVNTGELFF. The CDR3 DNA reads as TGTGCCAGCAATGCGGGAGTAAACACCGGGGAGCTGTTTTTT.

The rearrangement joins TRBV9 to TRBJ1-2; D is ambiguous. This CDR3 region has 13 residues. CDR1 and CDR2 from the germline V gene are SGDLS and YYNGEE. V was cut by 4 bases and J by 6 bases, with 13 bases left in between. CDR3 loop: CASSPPQLDGYTF. Written as DNA, the CDR3 is TGTGCCAGCAGCCCCCCGCAACTAGATGGCTACACCTTC.

The V and J genes are TRBV6-1 and TRBJ2-3; 9 nucleotides line up with TRBD1. The ends lost 1 base at V and 4 bases at J; junction bases unmatched: 3. The CDR3 is 15 amino acids. Germline assignment: CDR1 MNHNS and CDR2 SASEGT. The CDR3 sequence is CASSEGTGAPDTQYF. In nucleotides, the CDR3 is TGTGCCAGCAGTGAAGGGACAGGGGCTCCAGATACGCAGTATTTT.

V and J are TRBV6-6 and TRBJ2-2; 7 bases are a match to TRBD1. Germline V gives CDR1 MNHNY, CDR2 SVGAGI (reference sequence). The junction had 7 bases not matched to a gene; V was cut back by 6 bases and J by 3 bases. This CDR3 region has 15 residues. The CDR3 loop reads CASRSRDRDTGELFF. The CDR3, as DNA: TGTGCCAGCAGGAGCCGGGACAGAGACACCGGGGAGCTGTTTTTT.

This chain links TRBV19 with TRBJ1-5; 7 bases line up with TRBD1. The CDR3 has 16 residues. The germline CDR1 and CDR2 sequences are LNHDA and SQIVND (reference sequence). Trimming cost V 6 bases and J 5 bases; bases outside gene matches: 13. Here the CDR3 reads CASRPTGVNRDQPQHF. The CDR3 nucleotides read TGTGCCAGTAGGCCAACAGGGGTTAATAGGGATCAGCCCCAGCATTTT.

This clone was counted only a few times. The rearrangement uses TRBV19 and TRBJ2-1; D gene ambiguous. CDR1 and CDR2 (germline): LNHDA, SQIVND (reference sequence). The CDR3 spans 11 residues. V was cut by 4 bases and J by 6 bases, with 4 bases left in between. The CDR3 loop is CASSNINEQFF. DNA of the CDR3: TGTGCCAGTAGTAATATCAATGAGCAGTTCTTC.

The chain recombines TRBV9 with TRBJ2-7; D is possibly TRBD2 (5 bases). V was clipped by 2 bases and J by 3 bases, with 9 bases between them. This CDR3 is 13 amino acids long. Germline V gives CDR1 SGDLS, CDR2 YYNGEE. CDR3 DNA sequence: TGTGCCAGCAGCGTGGGAGAGGGCTACGAGCAGTACTTC. It encodes CASSVGEGYEQYF.

The chain recombines TRBV4-2 with TRBJ2-2; D might be TRBD1 (6 bases). The ends were cut back, 1 base at V and 7 bases at J, with 16 bases in the middle. The germline CDR1 and CDR2 sequences are LGHNA and YNFKEQ. This CDR3 has 16 residues. The CDR3 region is CASSQAGTNYVGELFF. The CDR3 coding sequence is TGTGCCAGCAGCCAAGCGGGGACAAATTATGTCGGGGAGCTGTTTTTT.

The V call is TRBV28, the J call TRBJ1-4; D might be TRBD1 (6 bases). The germline CDR1 and CDR2 sequences are MDHEN and SYDVKM. V shed 6 bases and J shed 4 bases, with 18 bases lying between them. The CDR3 length is 16 residues. CDR3 amino acids: CASRFAGGRNNEKLFF. In nucleotides, the CDR3 is TGTGCCAGCAGATTCGCGGGGGGGCGAAATAATGAAAAACTGTTTTTT.

The gene calls are TRBV28 and TRBJ2-2, with D unresolved. This CDR3 is 14 amino acids long. The V gene lost 8 bases and the J gene lost 6 bases, with 16 bases spanning the gap. Germline V CDR1 and CDR2: MDHEN, SYDVKM. The CDR3 region is CASCSVGLSGELFF. CDR3 in DNA: TGTGCCAGCTGTTCGGTCGGGTTGTCCGGGGAGCTGTTTTTT.

The V call is TRBV2, the J call TRBJ2-5; D unclear. The germline V and J ends were trimmed by 3 bases and 0 bases, with 8 bases remaining between them. The CDR3 is 14 residues long. Germline values: CDR1 SNHLY, CDR2 FYNNEI. This CDR3 reads CASSDSRNQETQYF. CDR3 DNA: TGTGCCAGCAGTGACTCGCGGAACCAAGAGACCCAGTACTTC.

Points on this clone: The same CDR3 can be traced to other DNA sequences in this sample. This chain links TRBV7-9 with TRBJ2-3, with D possibly being TRBD2 (5 bases). CDR1 and CDR2 from the germline V gene are SEHNR and FQNEAQ (reference sequence). This CDR3 spans 14 amino acids. V was shortened by 5 bases and J by 2 bases, with 11 bases between the two germline ends. Here the CDR3 reads CASSPSGNTDTQYF. CDR3 DNA sequence: TGTGCCAGCAGCCCCAGCGGAAACACAGATACGCAGTATTTT.

As to this clone: Germline and junction disagree at one end, which may indicate a read error. The chain recombines TRBV7-9 with TRBJ2-7; 8 bases agree with TRBD2. The CDR3 has 15 residues. CDR1 is SEHNR and CDR2 is FQNEAQ in the germline V gene (reference sequence). This CDR3 is CSSSDTGRATYEQYF. In DNA form, the CDR3 reads TGTTCCAGCAGCGACACCGGGAGGGCCACCTACGAGCAGTACTTC.

This sequence joins TRBV5-6 and TRBJ2-7; D not resolved. Germline lookup yields CDR1 SGHDT and CDR2 YYEEEE. This CDR3 comprises 13 residues. V dropped 0 bases and J dropped 2 bases, with 6 bases sitting between them. CDR3 in amino acids: CASSLDSPYEQYF. The CDR3 DNA sequence: TGTGCCAGCAGCTTGGACAGTCCCTACGAGCAGTACTTC.

The chain links TRBV4-2 to TRBJ2-1, with 13 bases lining up with TRBD2. With 1 base clipped from V and 1 base from J, the junction kept 1 base outside the gene matches. CDR3 length: 17 amino acids. Germline V lookup: CDR1 LGHNA, CDR2 YNFKEQ. The CDR3 reads CASSQGGLAGSYNEQFF. CDR3 DNA: TGTGCCAGCAGCCAAGGGGGACTAGCGGGGTCCTACAATGAGCAGTTCTTC.

The chain has TRBV6-5 and TRBJ2-1; TRBD2 is a possible D gene (6 bases). This CDR3 spans 14 amino acids. V lost 5 bases and J lost 9, with 17 bases in between. The V gene's germline CDR1 is MNHEY and CDR2 SVGAGI. In nucleotides, the CDR3 is TGTGCCAGCAGTAGGGAGGCTGCGAGGGCTGAGCAGTTCTTC. This encodes CASSREAARAEQFF.

This rearrangement joins TRBV12-5 to TRBJ2-4; the match to TRBD1 covers 9 bases. Per the germline V gene, CDR1 is LGHNT and CDR2 is FRNRAP. Unmatched junction bases numbered 10, after V lost 6 bases and J lost 7 bases. There are 15 residues in the CDR3. Here the CDR3 reads CASGPPTGGGNIQYF. The CDR3 DNA sequence: TGTGCTAGTGGCCCCCCGACAGGGGGTGGGAACATTCAGTACTTC. Variable domain in full (rest from reference TRBV12-5 and TRBJ2-4): DARVTQTPRHKVTEMGQEVTMRCQPILGHNTVFWYRQTMMQGLELLAYFRNRAPLDDSGMPKDRFSAEMPDATLATLKIQPSEPRDSAVYFCASGPPTGGGNIQYFGAGTRLSVL.

The chain recombines TRBV5-4 with TRBJ2-3, with D maybe TRBD2 (6 bases). V lost 4 bases and J lost 5, with 20 bases in between. This CDR3 region has 16 residues. Germline lookup yields CDR1 SGHNT and CDR2 YYREEE (reference sequence). The CDR3 DNA follows: TGTGCCAGCAGCCCAACGGACTACCTAACATTAGATACGCAGTATTTT. It specifies CASSPTDYLTLDTQYF.